One and the same sample provided the 31 T cell receptor beta chains below, sequenced in a study of blood T cell repertoires in COVID-19 (dated by TCRdb to between 2020 and 2021). Receptors were amplified or captured by the immunoSEQ multiplex PCR assay. TCRdb retrieved this table from immuneACCESS and kept in-frame rearrangements only. Not all clones are present; in checked studies, unresolved V genes account for under half, and no reason is known for the remainder. The sample table shows about 170,000 clones, and over 65% are seen once. The ten largest make up about 3% of the sample. The material sequenced was peripheral blood. The receptors were sampled from a woman older than 75 with acute or convalescent COVID-19.

The J gene is TRBJ2-3, the V gene TRBV27; D is ambiguous. This CDR3 has 13 residues. The V end was cut by 5 bases, the J end by 4 bases, with 10 bases between. CDR1 and CDR2 from the germline V gene are MNHEY and SMNVEV (reference sequence). Written as DNA, the CDR3 is TGTGCCAGCAGTCGGTCTAGAGCAGATACGCAGTATTTT. This encodes CASSRSRADTQYF.

This chain links TRBV28 with TRBJ2-6; D possibly corresponds to TRBD1 (6 bases). V gave up 7 bases and J gave up 4 bases, with 26 bases separating them. CDR1 and CDR2 from the germline V gene are MDHEN and SYDVKM. The CDR3 is 19 residues long. The DNA for the CDR3 is TGTGCCAGCAATGGGTGGGGGACATGGGGTTCAGCCGGGGCCAACGTCCTGACTTTC. This gives the protein CASNGWGTWGSAGANVLTF. The full variable domain, in which reference TRBV28 and TRBJ2-6 provide the parts outside the CDR3, is DVKVTQSSRYLVKRTGEKVFLECVQDMDHENMFWYRQDPGLGLRLIYFSYDVKMKEKGDIPEGYSVSREKKERFSLILESASTNQTSMYLCASNGWGTWGSAGANVLTFGAGSRLTVL.

The V gene is TRBV2, the J gene TRBJ2-1; D is uncertain. This CDR3 region has 16 residues. CDR1 is SNHLY, CDR2 FYNNEI, per germline. The V gene lost 4 bases and the J gene lost 1 base, with 14 bases spanning the gap. CDR3 amino acids: CASSGPRVFSYNEQFF. The CDR3 coding sequence is TGTGCCAGCAGTGGACCCCGGGTCTTTTCCTACAATGAGCAGTTCTTC.

V usage is TRBV6-1 and J usage is TRBJ2-7, with 9 nucleotides matching TRBD2. Germline V lookup: CDR1 MNHNS, CDR2 SASEGT. The CDR3 runs to 16 residues. V dropped 2 bases and J dropped 0; count of bases not matched to a gene: 5. The CDR3 region has the DNA TGTGCCAGCAGTGAACCGACTAGCGGCAGCTCCTACGAGCAGTACTTC. It codes for CASSEPTSGSSYEQYF.

This chain connects TRBV28 to TRBJ1-4, with 7 bases lining up with TRBD1. This CDR3 is 15 amino acids long. V was clipped by 7 bases and J by 5 bases; unmatched bases: 10. The germline CDR1 and CDR2 sequences are MDHEN and SYDVKM. This CDR3 is CASTSTGTGNEKLFF. The CDR3, as DNA: TGTGCCAGCACTTCGACAGGGACGGGAAATGAAAAACTGTTTTTT.

This chain joins TRBV4-2 and TRBJ1-1; D call uncertain. Trimming removed 1 base at V and 1 base at J, with 7 bases between. The germline V gene encodes CDR1 LGHNA and CDR2 YNFKEQ. This CDR3 has 14 residues. The CDR3 DNA reads TGTGCCAGCAGCCAAGTGACACCGAACACTGAAGCTTTCTTT. It translates to CASSQVTPNTEAFF.

The genes are TRBV19 and TRBJ2-1; 7 bases match TRBD2. CDR3 length: 15 residues. In germline, CDR1 is LNHDA, CDR2 SQIVND (reference sequence). The V gene end was trimmed by 1 base and the J gene end by 4 bases; junction bases not matched to a gene: 4. The CDR3 region has the DNA TGTGCCAGTAGTATAGTCCTAGCGGAGTACAATGAGCAGTTCTTC. This encodes CASSIVLAEYNEQFF.

The sample holds many counts of this clone. The rearrangement links TRBV4-2 to TRBJ2-3; D is ambiguous. The CDR3 length is 14 residues. Trimming took off 2 bases at V and 0 bases at J, with 6 bases between the two ends. Germline V lookup: CDR1 LGHNA, CDR2 YNFKEQ. In DNA form, the CDR3 reads TGTGCCAGCAGCCAACAGGAAAGCACAGATACGCAGTATTTT. It codes for CASSQQESTDTQYF.

The rearrangement links TRBV2 to TRBJ1-6, with D unclear. The CDR3 has 16 residues. Trimming removed 7 bases at V and 9 bases at J, with 22 bases between. Per the germline V gene, CDR1 is SNHLY and CDR2 is FYNNEI. The chain's CDR3 is CASTGVNLLRGSPLHF. Here the CDR3 DNA reads TGTGCCAGCACTGGAGTTAACCTTTTAAGAGGTTCACCCCTCCACTTT.

V gene TRBV7-2 combines with J gene TRBJ1-2, with 9 bases that match TRBD1. The germline CDR1 and CDR2 sequences are SGHTA and FQGNSA. Losses at the gene ends were 3 bases for V and 5 bases for J; bases not matched to a gene: 7. The CDR3 is 15 amino acids. This chain's CDR3 is CASSFDPGQGYGYTF. CDR3 bases: TGTGCCAGCAGCTTCGACCCGGGACAGGGATATGGCTACACCTTC.

The rearrangement uses TRBV2 and TRBJ1-5, with a possible D match to TRBD1 (6 bases). This CDR3 comprises 13 residues. Germline V CDR1 and CDR2: SNHLY, FYNNEI. Trimming shortened V by 6 bases and J by 7 bases, and 13 bases separated the two germline ends. CDR3 region: CASSPDRRQPQHF. CDR3 in DNA: TGTGCCAGCAGCCCCGACAGGCGGCAGCCCCAGCATTTT.

A single count supports this clone. V is TRBV10-1 and J is TRBJ2-7; TRBD1 matches 8 bases. With V trimmed by 0 bases and J by 7 bases, 5 bases remained unmatched. The CDR3 length is 14 residues. CDR1 WNHNN and CDR2 SYGVQD come from the germline V gene (reference sequence). The CDR3 loop reads CASSESDRAREQYF. The DNA of the CDR3 is TGCGCCAGCAGTGAGTCGGACAGGGCTCGGGAGCAGTACTTC.

The chain combines TRBV18 with TRBJ1-1; TRBD1 agrees at 10 bases. V shed 3 bases and J 5 bases; nucleotides not matched to a gene: 3. The CDR3 totals 14 residues. CDR1 and CDR2 from the germline V gene are KGHSH and LQKENI. The CDR3 DNA is TGTGCCAGCTCACCCGACAGGGGGCTTACTGAAGCTTTCTTT. The encoded protein is CASSPDRGLTEAFF.

On this clone itself: The same CDR3 is also encoded by other DNA sequences in this sample. The chain uses TRBV3-1 (or the pseudogene TRBV3-2) and TRBJ2-1; 9 bases are a match to TRBD2. The trim removed 4 bases at V and 5 bases at J, leaving 3 bases unmatched. The germline V gene encodes CDR1 LGHDT and CDR2 YNNKEL (reference sequence). The length of the CDR3 is 14 residues. As DNA, the CDR3 is TGTGCCAGCAGCCCGGGACTAGCTGACAATGAGCAGTTCTTC. Amino acid sequence: CASSPGLADNEQFF.

The chain is built from TRBV18 and TRBJ2-5; 15 bases line up with TRBD2. The germline V gene has CDR1 KGHSH and CDR2 LQKENI. Trimming at V came to 3 bases and at J to 0 bases, leaving 2 bases not matched to a gene. This CDR3 comprises 17 residues. This CDR3 reads CASSPGTSGRYQETQYF. The CDR3 DNA sequence: TGTGCCAGCTCACCCGGGACTAGCGGGAGGTACCAAGAGACCCAGTACTTC.

This clone was recorded at least ten times. The CDR3 DNA follows: TGTGCCAGCAGCGTATCGTTCCGAGCCTACGAGCAGTACTTC. Translating gives CASSVSFRAYEQYF. J is TRBJ2-7 and V is TRBV9; D not certain. The germline V and J ends were trimmed by 1 base and 2 bases, with 10 bases remaining between them. In germline, CDR1 is SGDLS, CDR2 YYNGEE. There are 14 residues in the CDR3.

The rearrangement joins TRBV4-1 to TRBJ2-7; 10 bases fit TRBD2. The V gene's germline CDR1 is MGHRA and CDR2 YSYEKL. The ends lost 1 base at V and 4 bases at J; junction bases unmatched: 13. This CDR3 region has 18 residues. CDR3 in DNA: TGCGCCAGCAGCCAAGTTGGAACTAGCGGGATATTGTGGTACGAGCAGTACTTC. Protein product: CASSQVGTSGILWYEQYF.

This sequence joins TRBV7-9 and TRBJ2-5, with 11 bases lining up with TRBD2. Germline values: CDR1 SEHNR, CDR2 FQNEAQ (reference sequence). The CDR3 is 17 residues long. V shed 3 bases, J shed 5 bases, and the junction held 11 bases outside the gene matches. CDR3 residues: CASSFILAGGFSETQYF. The CDR3 nucleotides read TGTGCCAGCAGCTTTATTTTAGCGGGAGGGTTTTCGGAGACCCAGTACTTC.

This chain's CDR3 is CASSQQGAETQYF. CDR3 bases: TGTGCCAGCAGCCAGCAGGGGGCAGAGACCCAGTACTTC. The V call is TRBV27, the J call TRBJ2-5; 8 bases fit TRBD1. The CDR3 is 13 residues long. Germline CDR1 reads MNHEY; CDR2 reads SMNVEV (reference sequence). Trimming removed 6 bases from V and 4 bases from J; junction bases left unmatched: 4.

This clone was picked up a small number of times. The chain recombines TRBV28 with TRBJ2-7, with 12 bases lining up with TRBD2. Per germline, CDR1 MDHEN and CDR2 SYDVKM. CDR3 size: 17 residues. With 6 bases clipped from V and 1 base from J, the junction kept 10 bases outside the gene matches. The CDR3 bases are TGTGCCAGCAGGGCCGCTAGCGGGAGGGCCTTTTCCTACGAGCAGTACTTC. It yields the protein CASRAASGRAFSYEQYF.

There are a few counts of this clone. The gene calls are TRBV5-1 and TRBJ2-3; D may be TRBD2 (7 bases). Trimming cost V 4 bases and J 4 bases, with 16 bases left between them. Germline V gives CDR1 SGHRS, CDR2 YFSETQ. The CDR3 covers 15 residues. CDR3 DNA: TGCGCCAGCAGCCCGGACGGGGGGCTGGCAGATACGCAGTATTTT. It codes for CASSPDGGLADTQYF.

The chain combines TRBV7-2 with TRBJ2-1; 14 nucleotides agree with TRBD2. Germline V gene sequence: CDR1 SGHTA, CDR2 FQGNSA. This CDR3 has 16 amino acids. The ends lost 1 base at V and 5 bases at J; junction bases unmatched: 1. Here the CDR3 DNA reads TGTGCCAGCAGCTTAGGACTAGCGGGGGGGGACAATGAGCAGTTCTTC. Encoded protein: CASSLGLAGGDNEQFF.

The rearrangement links TRBV19 to TRBJ1-5; D uncertain. CDR1 is LNHDA, CDR2 SQIVND, per germline (reference sequence). The V end lost 3 bases, the J end lost 1 base, and 13 bases lay between the germline ends. The CDR3 extends over 16 amino acids. In nucleotides, the CDR3 is TGTGCCAGTAGTATTCGGGGATCCGGGAGCAATCAGCCCCAGCATTTT. Residues: CASSIRGSGSNQPQHF.

The V gene is TRBV27, the J gene TRBJ1-2; perhaps TRBD1 as D (6 bases). CDR3 length: 12 residues. The germline V gene encodes CDR1 MNHEY and CDR2 SMNVEV (reference sequence). V shed 7 bases and J shed 2 bases, with 8 bases lying between them. CDR3 residues: CASKDRNYGYTF. As DNA, the CDR3 is TGTGCCAGCAAAGACAGGAACTATGGCTACACCTTC.

The rearrangement joins TRBV15 to TRBJ1-5; TRBD1 matches 8 bases. This CDR3 contains 14 residues. CDR1 is LNHNV and CDR2 is YYDKDF in the germline V gene (reference sequence). J gave up 6 bases and V 2 bases, and 3 bases lay outside the gene matches. The CDR3 DNA reads TGTGCCACCAGCAGATCCACAGGGGGTCAGCCCCAGCATTTT. Its translation is CATSRSTGGQPQHF. The full variable domain, in which reference TRBV15 and TRBJ1-5 provide the parts outside the CDR3, is DAMVIQNPRYQVTQFGKPVTLSCSQTLNHNVMYWYQQKSSQAPKLLFHYYDKDFNNEADTPDNFQSRRPNTSFCFLDIRSPGLGDTAMYLCATSRSTGGQPQHFGDGTRLSIL.

The chain is built from TRBV18 and TRBJ1-3; D unclear. CDR1 is KGHSH, CDR2 LQKENI, per germline. Trimming took off 3 bases at V and 4 bases at J, with 22 bases between the two ends. This CDR3 is 18 amino acids long. The CDR3 bases are TGTGCCAGCTCACCCCTGAGCGGACGGAGCACTTCGGGAAACACCATATATTTT. Translated, it gives CASSPLSGRSTSGNTIYF. Full variable domain (remainder filled in from reference TRBV18 and TRBJ1-3): NAGVMQNPRHLVRRRGQEARLRCSPMKGHSHVYWYRQLPEEGLKFMVYLQKENIIDESGMPKERFSAEFPKEGPSILRIQQVVRGDSAAYFCASSPLSGRSTSGNTIYFGEGSWLTVV.

The chain employs TRBV3-1 (or the pseudogene TRBV3-2) and TRBJ1-1, with TRBD1 matching 8 bases. CDR1 is LGHDT, CDR2 YNNKEL, per germline (reference sequence). Trimming cost V 2 bases and J 5 bases; bases outside gene matches: 10. The length of the CDR3 is 16 residues. The CDR3 coding sequence is TGTGCCAGCAGCCAACTTGGTCAGGGGGCATATACTGAAGCTTTCTTT. Amino acid sequence: CASSQLGQGAYTEAFF.

The J gene is TRBJ1-5, the V gene TRBV7-9; D gene unclear. V gave up 5 bases and J gave up 2 bases, with 16 bases separating them. The CDR3 extends over 16 amino acids. Germline lookup yields CDR1 SEHNR and CDR2 FQNEAQ (reference sequence). Here the CDR3 DNA reads TGTGCCAGCAGCAACGGTCATGATACGGGCAATCAGCCCCAGCATTTT. Translated, it gives CASSNGHDTGNQPQHF.

The rearrangement links TRBV24-1 to TRBJ1-5; TRBD1 aligns across 8 bases. V shed 9 bases, J shed 3 bases, and the junction held 3 bases outside the gene matches. Per the germline V gene, CDR1 is KGHDR and CDR2 is SFDVKD. This CDR3 has 13 amino acids. The CDR3 region is CATAGGPNQPQHF. In DNA, the CDR3 is TGTGCCACCGCAGGGGGCCCCAATCAGCCCCAGCATTTT.

V gene TRBV29-1 combines with J gene TRBJ2-7; TRBD2 agrees at 8 bases. V shed 7 bases, J shed 9 bases, and the junction held 8 bases outside the gene matches. Germline loops: CDR1 SQVTM, CDR2 ANQGSEA. The CDR3 sequence is 11 residues long. The chain's CDR3 is CSAAGAARQYF. In nucleotides, the CDR3 is TGCAGCGCAGCGGGGGCTGCCCGGCAGTACTTC.

V and J are TRBV11-3 and TRBJ2-7; 9 nucleotides match TRBD2. This CDR3 is 13 amino acids long. The V gene's germline CDR1 is SGHNT and CDR2 YENEEA. V lost 0 bases and J lost 7; bases outside the gene matches: 1. The CDR3 DNA reads as TGTGCCAGCAGCTTAGATGCGGGGGGGGAGCAGTACTTC. Encoded protein: CASSLDAGGEQYF.